Below are 30 T cell receptor beta chains sequenced from a single sample in a study of T cell clonality in common variable immunodeficiency. The assay was immunoSEQ multiplex PCR, and TCRdb's table has in-frame clones only and misses some. The data show about 26,000 clones, with none appearing a single time. General observations from the study: Reportedly, TCR beta sequences from common variable immunodeficiency showed fewer deletions and N-nucleotide insertions.

Their antigens are not known. Sequences were obtained from peripheral blood mononuclear cells. These receptors came from a human donor with common variable immunodeficiency.

Ten or more counts support this clone. The CDR3 end is not reached by the read, which stops 3 residues before it; the germline J gene fills it in. The genes are TRBV20-1 and TRBJ1-5; 8 bases line up with TRBD1. The germline gives CDR1 DFQATT, CDR2 SNEGSKA (reference sequence). This CDR3 has 13 residues. V lost 3 bases to trimming and J lost 6 bases; unmatched junction nucleotides: 4. The CDR3 loop is CSASVRGPQPQHF. The DNA read from the CDR3 is TGCAGTGCTAGTGTCAGGGGGCCTCAGCCC.

This clone was detected many times. With the read ending 3 residues before the CDR3 end, the germline J gene is used to fill in that end. This chain connects TRBV7-9 to TRBJ1-2; 8 bases are a match to TRBD1. Germline values: CDR1 SEHNR, CDR2 FQNEAQ (reference sequence). V lost 3 bases, J lost 5 bases, and 5 bases stayed unmatched. The CDR3 covers 14 residues. Partial CDR3 DNA: TGTGCCAGCAGCTTGACAGGGGTACGGTATGGC. It codes for CASSLTGVRYG. The whole CDR3 reads CASSLTGVRYGYTF.

This clone was seen a few times. The read terminates 3 residues before the CDR3 end, so the remaining end is supplied by the germline J gene. The chain combines TRBV23-1 with TRBJ2-1; tentative D call: TRBD1 (5 bases). TRBV23-1 is flagged as an ORF with uncertain function. V lost 0 bases and J 0 bases, leaving 9 bases between the germline ends. This CDR3 contains 16 residues. CDR3 DNA (partial): TGCGCCAGCAGTCAATCGTGCAGGGCCTCCTACAATGAG. It codes for CASSQSCRASYNE. In full, the CDR3 reads CASSQSCRASYNEQFF.

This clone was seen repeatedly, ten times or more. The CDR3 end lies 3 residues beyond the end of the read and is filled in from the germline J gene. The chain combines TRBV6-2 or TRBV6-3 with TRBJ2-5, with 12 positions matching TRBD2. The CDR3 runs to 15 residues. Germline CDR1 and CDR2: MNHEY and SVGEGT. Germline trimming cut 5 bases from V and 3 bases from J; bases unmatched to any gene: 4. This CDR3 reads CASSRLAGEKETQYF. CDR3 DNA (partial): TGTGCCAGCAGTAGACTAGCGGGGGAGAAAGAGACC.

This clone was seen many times. The read terminates 3 residues ahead of where the CDR3 ends, so the germline J gene completes it. This chain links TRBV19 with TRBJ2-1, with TRBD2 identical over 7 bases. This CDR3 spans 14 amino acids. V lost 10 bases to trimming and J lost 8 bases; unmatched junction nucleotides: 14. Germline loops: CDR1 LNHDA, CDR2 SQIVND (reference sequence). The CDR3: CATLPGEGLYEQFF. The DNA read from the CDR3 is TGTGCCACCCTCCCCGGGGAGGGTCTATATGAG.

This clone has a count of ten or more. The read ends 3 residues early relative to the CDR3; the germline J gene fills the gap. The J gene is TRBJ2-3, the V gene TRBV20-1; 7 nucleotides line up with TRBD2. Germline values: CDR1 DFQATT, CDR2 SNEGSKA (reference sequence). With V trimmed by 4 bases and J by 1 base, 11 bases remained unmatched. This CDR3 has 16 residues. CDR3 loop: CSANTLTSSRTDTQYF. The CDR3 bases that were read are TGCAGTGCTAACACCTTGACTAGCAGCCGCACAGATACG.

Judged by abundance, this clone is medium-sized (0.01 to 0.1%). The missing CDR3 end, 3 residues past where the read stops, is filled in from the germline J gene. The chain has TRBV18 and TRBJ2-4; tentative D call: TRBD1 (6 bases). Germline V CDR1 and CDR2: KGHSH, LQKENI. Trimming removed 2 bases from V and 7 bases from J, with 9 bases in between. The CDR3 is 13 residues long. The sequenced part of the CDR3 DNA is TGTGCCAGCTCACCAGCGAGGGGGAACATT. It codes for CASSPARGNI. From start to end, the CDR3 is CASSPARGNIQYF.

This clone came up many times. The observed sequence ends 3 residues before the CDR3 terminus, with the missing tail filled in from the germline J gene. This chain joins TRBV20-1 and TRBJ1-3; no clear D gene. Germline V gene data show CDR1 as DFQATT and CDR2 as SNEGSKA (reference sequence). V lost 5 bases and J 4 bases, leaving 15 bases between the germline ends. The CDR3 totals 14 residues. The sequenced CDR3 bases are TGCAGTGCTCAGGTGTCGAGACACGGAAACACC. This sequence encodes CSAQVSRHGNT. The CDR3 in full is CSAQVSRHGNTIYF.

Many counts were recorded for this clone. CDR3 region: CSVVKQGAKNIQYF. CDR3 DNA (partial): TGCAGCGTTGTTAAGCAGGGAGCCAAAAACATT. This chain links TRBV29-1 with TRBJ2-4, with D tentatively TRBD1 (5 bases). Coverage ceases 3 residues before the CDR3 finishes, and the germline J gene fills in the end. V lost 4 bases and J 0 bases, leaving 10 bases between the germline ends. Germline CDR1 and CDR2: SQVTM and ANQGSEA. The CDR3 has 14 amino acids.

This clone has more than one count but fewer than ten. From the germline J gene comes the end of the CDR3, since the read stops 3 residues before it. The chain employs TRBV5-1 and TRBJ2-1; TRBD1 aligns across 10 bases. The CDR3 consists of 15 residues. Germline assignment: CDR1 SGHRS and CDR2 YFSETQ. V lost 4 bases and J lost 7; bases outside the gene matches: 8. CDR3 region: CASSPRQGAGNEQFF. The CDR3 DNA, read in part, is TGCGCCAGCAGCCCAAGACAGGGGGCGGGTAATGAG.

This clone is classed as medium-sized. Read data end 3 residues before the CDR3 end; the end is taken from the germline J gene. This chain uses TRBV20-1 with TRBJ2-7; 8 bases line up with TRBD2. From germline, CDR1 is DFQATT and CDR2 SNEGSKA (reference sequence). V lost 5 bases to trimming and J lost 5 bases; unmatched junction nucleotides: 14. The CDR3 length is 15 residues. CDR3 loop: CSAATGTSLIHEQYF. CDR3 DNA, as far as it was read: TGCAGTGCTGCAACCGGGACTAGTTTGATCCACGAG.

Notes on this clone: The read ends 3 residues before the CDR3 terminus; that terminus is restored from the germline J gene. The rearrangement uses TRBV6-2 or TRBV6-3 and TRBJ2-7; 10 bases are a match to TRBD2. This CDR3 comprises 15 residues. V was clipped by 5 bases and J by 3 bases; unmatched bases: 7. From germline, CDR1 is MNHEY and CDR2 SVGEGT. The CDR3 DNA, read in part, is TGTGCCAGCAGTCCCAGCGGGGGGGGCAACTACGAG. This codes for CASSPSGGGNYE. The complete CDR3 protein is CASSPSGGGNYEQYF.

This clone appeared many times. The CDR3 goes on 3 residues after the read ends, and that part is filled in from the germline J gene. This chain connects TRBV13 to TRBJ1-6, with 8 bases fitting TRBD1. Germline V lookup: CDR1 PRHDT, CDR2 FYEKMQ (reference sequence). The CDR3 is 15 amino acids. The V segment lost 5 bases and the J segment 10 bases; nucleotides outside the gene matches: 10. The CDR3 DNA, read in part, is TGTGCCAGCAGCCTACGGCTCAGGGGGCACTCACCC. This translates into CASSLRLRGHSP. The complete CDR3 sequence is CASSLRLRGHSPLHF.

This clone was picked up many times. The CDR3 is cut off 3 residues early in the read; its end comes from the germline J gene. This chain links TRBV20-1 with TRBJ1-2; 8 bases align to TRBD1. V shed 2 bases, J shed 3 bases, and the junction held 14 bases outside the gene matches. CDR1 is DFQATT and CDR2 is SNEGSKA in the germline V gene (reference sequence). The CDR3 has 17 amino acids. The sequenced part of the CDR3 DNA is TGCAGTGCTAGAAACCGGGACAGGAACCCCGCTTACTATGGC. It codes for CSARNRDRNPAYYG. Given in full, the CDR3 is CSARNRDRNPAYYGYTF.

This clone was seen more than once but under ten times. The read comes to an end 3 residues before the CDR3 does, leaving the germline J gene to fill in the end. The rearrangement uses TRBV19 and TRBJ1-5; no clear D gene. The CDR3 runs to 12 residues. V was trimmed by 7 bases and J by 8 bases, leaving 12 bases between them. CDR1 is LNHDA and CDR2 is SQIVND in the germline V gene (reference sequence). The CDR3 loop is CASKAGIEPQHF. CDR3 DNA, as far as it was read: TGTGCCAGTAAGGCGGGGATTGAGCCC.

With regard to this clone: Read coverage stops 3 residues before the CDR3 terminus; the germline J gene supplies the remainder. The rearrangement links TRBV7-8 to TRBJ1-6; 8 positions agree with TRBD1. CDR1 and CDR2 (germline): SGHVS, FQNEAQ. Trimming at V came to 3 bases and at J to 9 bases, leaving 4 bases not matched to a gene. This CDR3 has 14 residues. The CDR3 region is CASSFTGGGSPLHF. The covered CDR3 bases are TGTGCCAGCAGCTTCACAGGGGGAGGTTCACCC.

In regard to this clone: The CDR3 end lies 3 residues beyond the end of the read and is filled in from the germline J gene. V usage is TRBV5-4 and J usage is TRBJ2-1; D not certain. CDR3 length: 11 amino acids. V lost 4 bases, J lost 5 bases, and 4 bases lay in between. Germline CDR1 and CDR2: SGHNT and YYREEE (reference sequence). The CDR3 DNA, read in part, is TGTGCCAGCAGCCAGAACAATGAG. Its translation is CASSQNNE. The whole CDR3 protein is CASSQNNEQFF.

This clone came up many times. From the germline J gene comes the end of the CDR3, since the read stops 3 residues before it. The chain uses TRBV14 and TRBJ1-2, with unresolved D. The CDR3 contains 15 residues. Germline V gene lookup returns CDR1 SGHDN and CDR2 FVKESK. The CDR3 region is CASSPRTGNRIGYTF. The part of the CDR3 DNA that was read is TGTGCCAGCAGCCCCCGGACGGGGAATAGAATCGGC.

In its sample, this clone was seen many times. The CDR3 bases that were read are TGCAGTGCTAGAGACCCCCCTTTAACAGCCCCCATAGGTCATTCACCC. Translated, it gives CSARDPPLTAPIGHSP. From start to end, the CDR3 is CSARDPPLTAPIGHSPLHF. V is TRBV20-1 and J is TRBJ1-6, with unresolved D. From the germline J gene comes the end of the CDR3, since the read stops 3 residues before it. The germline gives CDR1 DFQATT, CDR2 SNEGSKA (reference sequence). The CDR3 is 19 amino acids. V lost 0 bases and J lost 8, with 26 bases in between.

Ten or more counts support this clone. The sequence runs out 3 residues before the end of the CDR3; the remainder is reconstructed from the germline J gene. V and J are TRBV7-2 and TRBJ1-2, with a weak D call TRBD1 (6 bases). V dropped 2 bases and J dropped 2 bases, with 6 bases sitting between them. CDR3 length equals 13 residues. Germline V gene lookup returns CDR1 SGHTA and CDR2 FQGNSA. The DNA read from the CDR3 is TGTGCCAGCAGCTTACAGGGGAACTATGGC. It yields the protein CASSLQGNYG. The full CDR3 reads CASSLQGNYGYTF.

In this sample, this clone turned up a few times. Read data end 3 residues before the CDR3 end; the end is taken from the germline J gene. The chain has TRBV6-2 or TRBV6-3 and TRBJ1-2; 12 positions agree with TRBD1. The germline V gene has CDR1 MNHEY and CDR2 SVGEGT. This CDR3 is 17 amino acids long. After removal of 0 bases from V and 6 bases from J, the junction contained 8 bases not matched to a gene. The CDR3 DNA, read in part, is TGTGCCAGCAGTTACTCAGGGGGACAGGGGGCAAGGAATGGC. Translated: CASSYSGGQGARNG. The whole CDR3 region reads CASSYSGGQGARNGYTF.

This clone appeared many times. The read comes to an end 3 residues before the CDR3 does, leaving the germline J gene to fill in the end. The V call is TRBV20-1, the J call TRBJ2-3; 9 bases align to TRBD2. This CDR3 region has 13 residues. V was clipped by 5 bases and J by 3 bases; unmatched bases: 3. Germline V CDR1 and CDR2: DFQATT, SNEGSKA (reference sequence). Partial CDR3 DNA: TGCAGTGCTCCGGGACTAGCAACAGATACG. Amino acids: CSAPGLATDT. The whole CDR3 sequence reads CSAPGLATDTQYF.

This clone was observed at least ten times. CDR3 residues: CASSLADRGKTNSPLHF. The DNA read from the CDR3 is TGCGCCAGCAGCTTGGCGGACAGGGGCAAGACGAATTCACCC. J is TRBJ1-6 and V is TRBV5-1; 9 nucleotides agree with TRBD1. The read halts 3 residues ahead of the CDR3 end, with the missing end drawn from the germline J gene. J lost 7 bases, V lost 0 bases, and 8 bases had no gene match. The CDR3 consists of 17 residues. Germline V gene lookup returns CDR1 SGHRS and CDR2 YFSETQ.

A word on this clone: The read ends 3 residues before the CDR3 terminus; that terminus is restored from the germline J gene. V gene TRBV6-1 combines with J gene TRBJ1-2, with D perhaps matching TRBD1 (5 bases). The CDR3 is 15 amino acids. V lost 0 bases and J 4 bases, leaving 12 bases between the germline ends. Per germline, CDR1 MNHNS and CDR2 SASEGT. The covered CDR3 bases are TGTGCCAGCAGTGAAGCCAAGGGGCGCGGCTATGGC. This sequence encodes CASSEAKGRGYG. The full CDR3 reads CASSEAKGRGYGYTF.

This clone was detected ten times or more. The CDR3 end lies 3 residues beyond the end of the read and is filled in from the germline J gene. The chain links TRBV20-1 to TRBJ2-4; D remains unclear. The CDR3 covers 12 residues. Germline V gene lookup returns CDR1 DFQATT and CDR2 SNEGSKA (reference sequence). CDR3 region: CSARAYDTFQYF. The CDR3 bases that were read are TGCAGTGCTAGAGCCTATGACACATTT.

This clone was counted only a few times. Incomplete CDR3 DNA: TGTGCCAGCAGAAGAAAAGCCGGCGGAGAAAATCAGCCC. This gives the protein CASRRKAGGENQP. The CDR3 in its entirety is CASRRKAGGENQPQHF. The rearrangement uses TRBV6-2 or TRBV6-3 and TRBJ1-5; D is unresolved. Read data end 3 residues before the CDR3 end; the end is taken from the germline J gene. The CDR3 contains 16 residues. The ends were cut back, 6 bases at V and 4 bases at J, with 19 bases in the middle. In germline, CDR1 is MNHEY, CDR2 SVGEGT.

By share, this clone ranks as medium-sized (0.01 to 0.1%). The read finishes 3 residues shy of the CDR3 end, and the germline J gene is used to complete it. This chain uses TRBV4-2 with TRBJ2-2; the match to TRBD2 covers 13 bases. This CDR3 is built from 20 residues. J was trimmed by 1 base and V by 4 bases; bases with no gene match: 12. The V gene's germline CDR1 is LGHNA and CDR2 YNFKEQ. The sequenced CDR3 bases are TGTGCCAGCAGCCCCCCACCCGCCGGGACTAGCGGGGTGAACACCGGGGAG. The encoded protein is CASSPPPAGTSGVNTGE. The whole CDR3 region reads CASSPPPAGTSGVNTGELFF.

The table lists this clone with a few counts. One end of the junction varies from germline; a read error may be responsible. Sequencing ends 3 residues short of the CDR3 end; the germline J gene provides the rest. The chain uses TRBV5-1 and TRBJ2-1; TRBD2 matches 7 bases. The CDR3 consists of 17 residues. Germline CDR1 is SGHRS and CDR2 is YFSETQ. CDR3 bases read: TGCGTCAGCAGCTTGGCCGGGGCGGGGGACCCTGACAATGAG. This translates into CVSSLAGAGDPDNE. The entire CDR3 reads CVSSLAGAGDPDNEQFF.

This clone came up many times. The read stops 3 residues short of the end of the CDR3; the missing end is completed from the germline J gene. V and J are TRBV15 and TRBJ2-7; tentatively, D is TRBD1 or TRBD2 (7 bases each). V was clipped by 4 bases and J by 2 bases, with 15 bases between them. Germline V gene sequence: CDR1 LNHNV, CDR2 YYDKDF (reference sequence). The CDR3 totals 15 residues. CDR3 sequence: CATSTRQGGPYEQYF. The DNA read from the CDR3 is TGTGCCACCAGCACAAGACAGGGAGGGCCCTACGAG.

This clone has only a few counts. This CDR3 reads CASSLGPAGGAYNEQFF. The DNA read from the CDR3 is TGTGCCAGCAGCTTAGGGCCAGCGGGAGGCGCCTACAATGAG. V usage is TRBV7-6 and J usage is TRBJ2-1; 9 bases agree with TRBD2. The CDR3 is cut off 3 residues early in the read; its end comes from the germline J gene. V was pared by 1 base and J by 2 bases, with 6 bases of the junction left unmatched. The CDR3 covers 17 residues. In germline, CDR1 is SGHVS, CDR2 FNYEAQ.